This T cell receptor (beta chain) was profiled in a study of human T cells and chemical hapten exposure. A single record per CDR3 protein comes from TCRdb applying MiXCR to the RACE reads. The sample carries some 74,000 distinct CDR3 sequences, 14% recorded once. The time point denotes: pre-sensitization, week 0. The treatment: therapeutic diphenylcyclopropenone sensitization with weekly scalp DPC. Only a few counts were recorded for this clonotype. Germline lookup yields CDR1 SGHAT and CDR2 FQDESV (reference sequence). Trimming took off 4 bases at V and 3 bases at J, with 13 bases between the two ends. The CDR3 runs to 15 residues.

The genes are TRBV11-1 and TRBJ2-1; D is unclear. The TCR comes from a woman aged 45-65 years with alopecia areata. Some clones in this sample may be carry-over from other donors' samples. This specimen consisted of whole blood, obtained in connection with sensitization to the hapten diphenylcyclopropenone (DPC). The CDR3 nucleotides read TGTGCCAGCAGCTCCCAACGTAGAAACTACAATGAGCAGTTCTTC. This gives the protein CASSSQRRNYNEQFF. Complete variable domain (other parts from reference TRBV11-1 and TRBJ2-1): EAEVAQSPRYKITEKSQAVAFWCDPISGHATLYWYRQILGQGPELLVQFQDESVVDDSQLPKDRFSAERLKGVDSTLKIQPAELGDSAMYLCASSSQRRNYNEQFFGPGTRLTVL.